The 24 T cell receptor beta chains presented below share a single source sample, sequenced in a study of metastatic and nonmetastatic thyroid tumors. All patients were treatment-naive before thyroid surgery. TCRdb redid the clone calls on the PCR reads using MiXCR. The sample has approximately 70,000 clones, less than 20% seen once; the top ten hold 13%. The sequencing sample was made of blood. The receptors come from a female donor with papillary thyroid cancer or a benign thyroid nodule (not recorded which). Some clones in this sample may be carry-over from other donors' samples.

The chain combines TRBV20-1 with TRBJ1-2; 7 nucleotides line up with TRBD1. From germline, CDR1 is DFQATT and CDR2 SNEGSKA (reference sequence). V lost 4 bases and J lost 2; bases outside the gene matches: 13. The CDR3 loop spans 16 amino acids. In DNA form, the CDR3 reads TGCAGTGCTACTCCATTGTATGAGGGGGCGAACTATGGCTACACCTTC. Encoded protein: CSATPLYEGANYGYTF.

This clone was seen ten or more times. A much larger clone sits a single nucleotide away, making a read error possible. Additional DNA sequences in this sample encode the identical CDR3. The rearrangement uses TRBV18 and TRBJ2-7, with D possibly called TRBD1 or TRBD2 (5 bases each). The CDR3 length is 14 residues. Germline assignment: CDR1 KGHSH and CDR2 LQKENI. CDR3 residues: CASSDQGRAGEQYF. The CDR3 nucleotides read TGCGCCAGCTCCGATCAGGGTCGGGCGGGCGAGCAGTACTTC.

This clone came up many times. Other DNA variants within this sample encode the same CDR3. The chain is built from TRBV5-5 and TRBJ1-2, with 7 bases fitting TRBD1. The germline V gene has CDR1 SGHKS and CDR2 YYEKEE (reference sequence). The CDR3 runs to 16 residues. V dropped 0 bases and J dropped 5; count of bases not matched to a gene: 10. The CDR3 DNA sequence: TGTGCCAGCAGCTTGGGGGCATACGGGACAGAGTATGGCTACACCTTC. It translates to CASSLGAYGTEYGYTF. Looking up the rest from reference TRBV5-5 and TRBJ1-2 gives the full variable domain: DAGVTQSPTHLIKTRGQQVTLRCSPISGHKSVSWYQQVLGQGPQFIFQYYEKEERGRGNFPDRFSARQFPNYSSELNVNALLLGDSALYLCASSLGAYGTEYGYTFGSGTRLTVV.

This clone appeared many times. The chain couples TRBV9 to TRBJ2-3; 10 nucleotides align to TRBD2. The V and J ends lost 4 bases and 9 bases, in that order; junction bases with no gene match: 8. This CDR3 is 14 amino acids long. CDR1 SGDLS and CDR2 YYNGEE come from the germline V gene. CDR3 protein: CASSRPSGSGTQYF. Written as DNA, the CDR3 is TGTGCCAGCAGCCGCCCTAGCGGGAGCGGAACGCAGTATTTT. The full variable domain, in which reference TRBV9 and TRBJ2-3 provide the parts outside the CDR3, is DSGVTQTPKHLITATGQRVTLRCSPRSGDLSVYWYQQSLDQGLQFLIQYYNGEERAKGNILERFSAQQFPDLHSELNLSSLELGDSALYFCASSRPSGSGTQYFGPGTRLTVL.

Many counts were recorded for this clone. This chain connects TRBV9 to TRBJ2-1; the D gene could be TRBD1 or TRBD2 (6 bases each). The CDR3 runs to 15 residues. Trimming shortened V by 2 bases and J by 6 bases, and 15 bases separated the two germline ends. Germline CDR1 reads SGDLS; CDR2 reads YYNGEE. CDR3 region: CASSVEGVMGNEQFF. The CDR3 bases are TGTGCCAGCAGCGTGGAGGGGGTAATGGGCAATGAGCAGTTCTTC.

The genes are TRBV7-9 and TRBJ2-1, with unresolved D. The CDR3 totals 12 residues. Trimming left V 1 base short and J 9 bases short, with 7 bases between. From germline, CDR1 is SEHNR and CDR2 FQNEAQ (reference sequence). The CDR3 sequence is CASSLVGGEQFF. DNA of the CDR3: TGTGCCAGCAGCTTAGTTGGCGGTGAGCAGTTCTTC.

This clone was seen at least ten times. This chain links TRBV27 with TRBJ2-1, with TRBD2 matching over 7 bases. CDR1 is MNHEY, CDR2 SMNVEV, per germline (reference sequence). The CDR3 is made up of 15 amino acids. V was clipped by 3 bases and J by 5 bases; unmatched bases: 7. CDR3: CASSLVAGVNNEQFF. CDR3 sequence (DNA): TGTGCCAGCAGTTTGGTAGCGGGCGTTAACAATGAGCAGTTCTTC.

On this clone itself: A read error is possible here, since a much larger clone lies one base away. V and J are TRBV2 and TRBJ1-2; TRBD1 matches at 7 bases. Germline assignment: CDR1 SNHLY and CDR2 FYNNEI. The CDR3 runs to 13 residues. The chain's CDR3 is CASSVKGADGHTF. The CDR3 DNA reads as TGTGCCAGCAGTGTAAAGGGGGCGGATGGCCACACCTTC.

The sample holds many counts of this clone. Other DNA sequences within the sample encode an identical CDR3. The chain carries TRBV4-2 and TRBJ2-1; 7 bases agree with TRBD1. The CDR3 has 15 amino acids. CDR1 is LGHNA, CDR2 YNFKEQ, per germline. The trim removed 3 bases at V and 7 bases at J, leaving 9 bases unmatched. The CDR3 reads CASSHGVTGTNEQFF. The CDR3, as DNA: TGTGCCAGCAGCCATGGCGTGACAGGGACGAATGAGCAGTTCTTC.

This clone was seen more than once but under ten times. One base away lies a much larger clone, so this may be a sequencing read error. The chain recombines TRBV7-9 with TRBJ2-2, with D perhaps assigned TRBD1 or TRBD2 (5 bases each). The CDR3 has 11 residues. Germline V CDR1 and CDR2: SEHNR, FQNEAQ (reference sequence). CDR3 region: CASSLAGDLFF. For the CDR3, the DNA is TGTGCCAGCAGCTTGGCCGGGGACCTGTTTTTT.

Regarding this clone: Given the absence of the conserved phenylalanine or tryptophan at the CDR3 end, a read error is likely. DNA of the CDR3: TGTGCCATCAGTGAGTCTAGGGGAGGGGGAAATGAGCAGTTCCTC. It codes for CAISESRGGGNEQFL. The chain carries TRBV10-3 and TRBJ2-1; D may be TRBD2 (7 bases). The CDR3 is 15 amino acids. CDR1 ENHRY and CDR2 SYGVKD come from the germline V gene. Trimming took off 0 bases at V and 7 bases at J, with 13 bases between the two ends.

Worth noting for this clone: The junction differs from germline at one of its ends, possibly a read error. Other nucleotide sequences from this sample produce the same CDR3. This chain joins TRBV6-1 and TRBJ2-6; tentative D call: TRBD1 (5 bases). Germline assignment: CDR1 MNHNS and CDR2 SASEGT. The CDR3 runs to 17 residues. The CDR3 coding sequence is TGTGCCAGCAGTGAAGTGTACAGGCCTTCTGGAGCCAACGTCCTGACTTTC. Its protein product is CASSEVYRPSGANVLTF.

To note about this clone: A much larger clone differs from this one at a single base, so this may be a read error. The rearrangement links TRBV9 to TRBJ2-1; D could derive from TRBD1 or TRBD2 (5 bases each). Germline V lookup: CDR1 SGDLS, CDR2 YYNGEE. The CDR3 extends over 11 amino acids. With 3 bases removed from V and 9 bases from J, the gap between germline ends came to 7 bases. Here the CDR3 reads CASSGGTEQFF. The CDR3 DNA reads TGTGCCAGCAGCGGGGGGACTGAGCAGTTCTTC.

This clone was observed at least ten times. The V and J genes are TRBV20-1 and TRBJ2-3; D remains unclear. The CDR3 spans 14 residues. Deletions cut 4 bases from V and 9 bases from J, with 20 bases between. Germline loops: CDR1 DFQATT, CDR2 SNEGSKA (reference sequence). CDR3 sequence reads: CSAKEPSDTQTQYF. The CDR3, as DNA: TGCAGTGCTAAAGAGCCTTCTGACACCCAGACGCAGTATTTT.

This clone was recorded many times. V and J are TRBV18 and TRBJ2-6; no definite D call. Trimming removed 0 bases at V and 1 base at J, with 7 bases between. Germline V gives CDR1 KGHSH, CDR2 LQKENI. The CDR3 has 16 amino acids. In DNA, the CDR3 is TGTGCCAGCTCACCACCGGGTTTATCTGGGGCCAACGTCCTGACTTTC. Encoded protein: CASSPPGLSGANVLTF. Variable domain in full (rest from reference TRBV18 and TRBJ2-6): NAGVMQNPRHLVRRRGQEARLRCSPMKGHSHVYWYRQLPEEGLKFMVYLQKENIIDESGMPKERFSAEFPKEGPSILRIQQVVRGDSAAYFCASSPPGLSGANVLTFGAGSRLTVL.

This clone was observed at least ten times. In DNA form, the CDR3 reads TGTGCCAGCAGTAGTCAGGTGAACACTGAAGCTTTCTTT. Encoded protein: CASSSQVNTEAFF. The gene calls are TRBV12-3 or TRBV12-4 and TRBJ1-1; D uncertain. The CDR3 runs to 13 residues. V was shortened by 5 bases and J by 0 bases, with 7 bases between the two germline ends.

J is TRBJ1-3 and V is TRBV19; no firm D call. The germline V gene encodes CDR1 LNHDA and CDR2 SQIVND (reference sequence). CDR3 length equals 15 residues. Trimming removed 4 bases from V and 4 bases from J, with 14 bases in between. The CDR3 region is CASSTDGSPGNTIYF. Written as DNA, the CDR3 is TGTGCCAGTAGTACGGATGGATCGCCGGGAAACACCATATATTTT.

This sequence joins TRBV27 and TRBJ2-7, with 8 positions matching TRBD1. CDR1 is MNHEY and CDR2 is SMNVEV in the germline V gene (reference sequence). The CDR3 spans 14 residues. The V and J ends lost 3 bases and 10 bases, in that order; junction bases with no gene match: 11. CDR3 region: CASSLGQVPLDQYF. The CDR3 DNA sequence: TGTGCCAGCAGTTTGGGACAGGTGCCCCTCGATCAGTACTTC.

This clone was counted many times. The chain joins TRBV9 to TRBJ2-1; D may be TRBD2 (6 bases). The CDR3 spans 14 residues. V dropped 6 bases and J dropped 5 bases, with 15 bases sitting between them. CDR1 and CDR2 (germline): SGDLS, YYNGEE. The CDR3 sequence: CASNPMGGHNEQFF. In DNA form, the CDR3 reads TGTGCCAGCAACCCTATGGGGGGACACAATGAGCAGTTCTTC.

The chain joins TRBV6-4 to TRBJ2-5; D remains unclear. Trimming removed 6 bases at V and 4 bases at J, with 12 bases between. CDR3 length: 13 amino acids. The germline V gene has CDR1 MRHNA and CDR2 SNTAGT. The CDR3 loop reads CASSRGPLETQYF. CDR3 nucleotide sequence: TGTGCCAGCAGCCGCGGCCCGCTAGAGACCCAGTACTTC.

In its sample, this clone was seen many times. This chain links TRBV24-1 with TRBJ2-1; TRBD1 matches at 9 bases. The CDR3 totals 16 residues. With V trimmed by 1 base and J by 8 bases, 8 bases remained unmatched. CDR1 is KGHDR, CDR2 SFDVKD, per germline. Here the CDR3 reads CATSDFGTGLDDEQFF. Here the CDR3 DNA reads TGTGCCACCAGTGATTTCGGGACAGGGCTTGACGATGAGCAGTTCTTC.

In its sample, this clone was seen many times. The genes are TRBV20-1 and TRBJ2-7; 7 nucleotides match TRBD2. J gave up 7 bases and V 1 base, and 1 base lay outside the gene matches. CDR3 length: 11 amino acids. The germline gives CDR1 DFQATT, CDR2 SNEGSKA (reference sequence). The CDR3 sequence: CSARVRGEQYF. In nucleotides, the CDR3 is TGCAGTGCTAGAGTGCGGGGGGAGCAGTACTTC.

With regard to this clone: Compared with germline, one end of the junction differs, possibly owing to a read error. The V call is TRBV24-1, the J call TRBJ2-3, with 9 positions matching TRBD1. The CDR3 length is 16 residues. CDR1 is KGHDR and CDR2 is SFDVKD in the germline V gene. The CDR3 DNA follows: TGTACCACCAGTGATTTAATGGACAGGGGAACAGATACGCAGTATTTT. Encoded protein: CTTSDLMDRGTDTQYF.

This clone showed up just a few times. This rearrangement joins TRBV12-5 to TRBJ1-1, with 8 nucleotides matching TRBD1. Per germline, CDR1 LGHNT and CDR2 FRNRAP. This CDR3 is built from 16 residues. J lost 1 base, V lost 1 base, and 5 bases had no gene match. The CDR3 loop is CASGLGQGFKNTEAFF. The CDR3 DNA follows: TGTGCTAGTGGTTTGGGACAGGGGTTTAAGAACACTGAAGCTTTCTTT. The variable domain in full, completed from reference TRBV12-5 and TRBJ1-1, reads DARVTQTPRHKVTEMGQEVTMRCQPILGHNTVFWYRQTMMQGLELLAYFRNRAPLDDSGMPKDRFSAEMPDATLATLKIQPSEPRDSAVYFCASGLGQGFKNTEAFFGQGTRLTVV.